The next 23 T cell receptor beta chains were all read from a single sample in a study of T cell responses to AZD1222 COVID-19 vaccine. The repertoire was sequenced with immunoSEQ multiplex PCR; TCRdb's copy has only in-frame clones and lacks some. The sample has some 170,000 clones; roughly 90% are singletons. The specimen was peripheral blood, collected 28 days after the second AZD1222 dose. The receptors were sampled from an adult who received the AZD1222 COVID-19 vaccine.

The rearrangement uses TRBV19 and TRBJ1-5; weak D call: TRBD1 (5 bases). Per germline, CDR1 LNHDA and CDR2 SQIVND (reference sequence). V lost 3 bases, J lost 0 bases, and 12 bases lay in between. CDR3 length: 16 residues. The CDR3 nucleotides are TGTGCCAGTAGTATCTCGGGGCAAAATAGCAATCAGCCCCAGCATTTT. Translated, it gives CASSISGQNSNQPQHF.

This clone was recorded once. V and J are TRBV4-3 and TRBJ2-3, with D tentatively TRBD2 (6 bases). Germline CDR1 is LGHNA and CDR2 is YSLEER. Trimming shortened V by 0 bases and J by 3 bases, and 13 bases separated the two germline ends. CDR3 length: 16 amino acids. The chain's CDR3 is CASSQDHLGRTDTQYF. Here the CDR3 DNA reads TGCGCCAGCAGCCAAGATCACCTAGGGAGGACAGATACGCAGTATTTT.

This chain links TRBV18 with TRBJ1-2; D perhaps matches TRBD1 (6 bases). There are 15 residues in the CDR3. Between the trimmed V and J ends, which lost 3 bases and 3 bases, there was a span of 14 bases. Germline V CDR1 and CDR2: KGHSH, LQKENI. The CDR3 here is CASSPSSGGDYGYTF. The CDR3 nucleotides are TGTGCCAGCTCACCCTCATCCGGGGGCGACTATGGCTACACCTTC. The variable domain in full, completed from reference TRBV18 and TRBJ1-2, reads NAGVMQNPRHLVRRRGQEARLRCSPMKGHSHVYWYRQLPEEGLKFMVYLQKENIIDESGMPKERFSAEFPKEGPSILRIQQVVRGDSAAYFCASSPSSGGDYGYTFGSGTRLTVV.

The J gene is TRBJ2-7, the V gene TRBV2; 9 bases align to TRBD2. The V gene end was trimmed by 3 bases and the J gene end by 7 bases; junction bases not matched to a gene: 13. Germline values: CDR1 SNHLY, CDR2 FYNNEI. This CDR3 contains 16 residues. CDR3 region: CASSEGLAGRSGEQYF. The CDR3 bases are TGTGCCAGCAGTGAGGGGCTAGCGGGACGTTCGGGGGAGCAGTACTTC.

The CDR3 DNA follows: TGTGCCAGCTCAGCCGGGACATTTAAATCTAGCTCCTACGAGCAGTACTTC. Protein product: CASSAGTFKSSSYEQYF. The V call is TRBV18, the J call TRBJ2-7; D perhaps matches TRBD1 (6 bases). There are 17 residues in the CDR3. Trimming removed 5 bases from V and 0 bases from J, with 20 bases in between. Germline values: CDR1 KGHSH, CDR2 LQKENI.

This clone was recorded at least ten times. The rearrangement links TRBV5-8 to TRBJ2-5, with 15 bases aligning to TRBD2. Germline loops: CDR1 SGHTS, CDR2 YDEGEE. This CDR3 comprises 17 residues. V gave up 4 bases and J gave up 1 base; unmatched junction bases: 5. The CDR3 spells CASSTGLAGGVQETQYF. The CDR3 DNA reads TGTGCCAGCAGCACGGGACTAGCGGGGGGCGTCCAAGAGACCCAGTACTTC. Looking up the rest from reference TRBV5-8 and TRBJ2-5 gives the full variable domain: EAGVTQSPTHLIKTRGQQATLRCSPISGHTSVYWYQQALGLGLQFLLWYDEGEERNRGNFPPRFSGRQFPNYSSELNVNALELEDSALYLCASSTGLAGGVQETQYFGPGTRLLVL.

This clone showed up just a few times. The chain combines TRBV10-3 with TRBJ1-2; D unresolved. This CDR3 contains 15 residues. The V end lost 0 bases, the J end lost 1 base, and 9 bases lay between the germline ends. Germline V gene sequence: CDR1 ENHRY, CDR2 SYGVKD. CDR3 protein: CAISESRNYNYGYTF. In DNA, the CDR3 is TGTGCCATCAGTGAGTCACGCAACTATAACTATGGCTACACCTTC.

This chain joins TRBV3-1 (or the pseudogene TRBV3-2) and TRBJ1-4; 9 bases line up with TRBD1. V lost 0 bases and J lost 7; bases outside the gene matches: 6. This CDR3 has 16 amino acids. Germline CDR1 reads LGHDT; CDR2 reads YNNKEL (reference sequence). CDR3 DNA sequence: TGTGCCAGCAGCCAAGATTGGGGGACAGGGCTTGAAAAACTGTTTTTT. Translation: CASSQDWGTGLEKLFF.

The chain employs TRBV11-2 and TRBJ2-1, with D tentatively TRBD1 or TRBD2 (5 bases each). CDR3 length: 12 amino acids. V shed 5 bases and J shed 12 bases, with 14 bases lying between them. The germline CDR1 and CDR2 sequences are SGHAT and FQNNGV. The CDR3 sequence is CASSPGDLRQFF. The CDR3 DNA is TGTGCCAGCAGCCCTGGGGACCTCAGGCAGTTCTTC.

The chain has TRBV4-1 and TRBJ1-5; 7 bases agree with TRBD1. This CDR3 is built from 17 residues. Germline trimming cut 0 bases from V and 2 bases from J; bases unmatched to any gene: 7. Germline CDR1 MGHRA, CDR2 YSYEKL. CDR3 sequence reads: CASSQDWTGSGNQPQHF. CDR3 DNA: TGCGCCAGCAGCCAAGATTGGACAGGCTCTGGCAATCAGCCCCAGCATTTT.

The rearrangement uses TRBV4-3 and TRBJ1-1; 7 positions match TRBD1. The CDR3 spans 13 residues. Unmatched junction bases numbered 4, after V lost 2 bases and J lost 7 bases. CDR1 and CDR2 from the germline V gene are LGHNA and YSLEER. Written as DNA, the CDR3 is TGCGCCAGCAGCCAATTTCAGGGGGATGAAGCTTTCTTT. Amino acids: CASSQFQGDEAFF.

The chain couples TRBV7-9 to TRBJ1-2; D not resolved. The CDR3 is made up of 13 amino acids. V dropped 1 base and J dropped 4 bases, with 7 bases sitting between them. The germline V gene encodes CDR1 SEHNR and CDR2 FQNEAQ (reference sequence). This CDR3 reads CASSLVPGYGYTF. In DNA, the CDR3 is TGTGCCAGCAGCTTAGTACCTGGCTATGGCTACACCTTC.

The J gene is TRBJ2-7, the V gene TRBV18; D is undetermined. The CDR3 runs to 12 residues. Germline loops: CDR1 KGHSH, CDR2 LQKENI. The V gene lost 6 bases and the J gene lost 2 bases, with 8 bases spanning the gap. CDR3 in amino acids: CASSLVPYEQYF. CDR3 DNA sequence: TGTGCCAGCTCCCTTGTCCCCTACGAGCAGTACTTC.

The V and J genes are TRBV11-2 and TRBJ1-2; the match to TRBD1 covers 8 bases. The CDR3 runs 15 residues. The V gene end was trimmed by 5 bases and the J gene end by 5 bases; junction bases not matched to a gene: 10. Per the germline V gene, CDR1 is SGHAT and CDR2 is FQNNGV. DNA of the CDR3: TGTGCCAGCAGCCCTGGACAGGGTCTCGATTATGGCTACACCTTC. It encodes CASSPGQGLDYGYTF.

For this clone: In the same sample, other DNA sequences code for this CDR3. The CDR3 loop reads CASSLTIQAGANVLTF. The CDR3 DNA sequence: TGTGCCAGCAGCCTGACAATACAAGCGGGGGCCAACGTCCTGACTTTC. The V call is TRBV11-1, the J call TRBJ2-6; D is unresolved. Trimming cost V 5 bases and J 4 bases, with 15 bases left between them. Germline-derived CDR1 and CDR2 are SGHAT and FQDESV (reference sequence). The CDR3 is 16 amino acids.

This clone has just one count. J is TRBJ1-2 and V is TRBV28; D is undetermined. Germline CDR1 is MDHEN and CDR2 is SYDVKM. This CDR3 spans 13 amino acids. V dropped 2 bases and J dropped 2 bases, with 6 bases sitting between them. CDR3 region: CASSLVGNYGYTF. The CDR3 region has the DNA TGTGCCAGCAGTTTAGTCGGGAACTATGGCTACACCTTC.

This chain links TRBV19 with TRBJ2-7; D is perhaps TRBD1 or TRBD2 (5 bases each). Trimming cost V 1 base and J 2 bases, with 9 bases left between them. This CDR3 has 14 residues. In germline, CDR1 is LNHDA, CDR2 SQIVND (reference sequence). The chain's CDR3 is CASSIAGQAYEQYF. Written as DNA, the CDR3 is TGTGCCAGTAGTATAGCGGGGCAGGCCTACGAGCAGTACTTC.

V and J are TRBV5-1 and TRBJ2-2; D gene unclear. V was trimmed by 5 bases and J by 1 base, leaving 6 bases between them. The CDR3 is 13 residues long. Germline V lookup: CDR1 SGHRS, CDR2 YFSETQ. The CDR3 region is CASRAGNTGELFF. The CDR3 DNA sequence: TGCGCCAGCAGGGCAGGGAACACCGGGGAGCTGTTTTTT. The whole variable domain, remainder taken from reference TRBV5-1 and TRBJ2-2, is KAGVTQTPRYLIKTRGQQVTLSCSPISGHRSVSWYQQTPGQGLQFLFEYFSETQRNKGNFPGRFSGRQFSNSRSEMNVSTLELGDSALYLCASRAGNTGELFFGEGSRLTVL.

The CDR3 DNA is TGTGCCAGCAGCACCTCGGGACAGGGGAGGGAGACCCAGTACTTC. It translates to CASSTSGQGRETQYF. V and J are TRBV9 and TRBJ2-5, with 10 bases lining up with TRBD1. Losses at the gene ends were 4 bases for V and 5 bases for J; bases not matched to a gene: 8. CDR3 length equals 15 residues. Per the germline V gene, CDR1 is SGDLS and CDR2 is YYNGEE. Together with reference TRBV9 and TRBJ2-5, the CDR3 gives the full variable domain: DSGVTQTPKHLITATGQRVTLRCSPRSGDLSVYWYQQSLDQGLQFLIQYYNGEERAKGNILERFSAQQFPDLHSELNLSSLELGDSALYFCASSTSGQGRETQYFGPGTRLLVL.

The chain is built from TRBV7-9 and TRBJ2-7, with TRBD2 matching 13 bases. Germline V lookup: CDR1 SEHNR, CDR2 FQNEAQ (reference sequence). V lost 5 bases, J lost 2 bases, and 6 bases stayed unmatched. The CDR3 loop spans 16 amino acids. CDR3 residues: CASSPQTSGGTYEQYF. CDR3 DNA sequence: TGTGCCAGCAGCCCCCAGACTAGCGGGGGGACCTACGAGCAGTACTTC.

This chain connects TRBV19 to TRBJ1-5; TRBD1 agrees at 7 bases. The CDR3 runs to 13 residues. V was pared by 10 bases and J by 7 bases, with 10 bases of the junction left unmatched. The germline V gene encodes CDR1 LNHDA and CDR2 SQIVND (reference sequence). The CDR3 here is CAIGDRAEQPQHF. Written as DNA, the CDR3 is TGTGCCATTGGAGACAGGGCTGAGCAGCCCCAGCATTTT.

Here the CDR3 reads CASSHTWGVRQPQHF. DNA for the CDR3: TGCGCCAGCAGCCACACATGGGGGGTACGTCAGCCCCAGCATTTT. The V and J genes are TRBV4-1 and TRBJ1-5; TRBD1 might be the D (5 bases). This CDR3 comprises 15 residues. The germline CDR1 and CDR2 sequences are MGHRA and YSYEKL. Trimming stripped 3 bases from V and 6 bases from J, with 15 bases between.

The gene calls are TRBV19 and TRBJ1-1; a possible D gene is TRBD1 (6 bases). V was trimmed by 6 bases and J by 4 bases, leaving 21 bases between them. Germline-derived CDR1 and CDR2 are LNHDA and SQIVND (reference sequence). The CDR3 has 16 residues. The CDR3 nucleotides are TGTGCCAGTAGGGCCGGGGCAGGGGAGGAGGGCACTGAAGCTTTCTTT. Its protein product is CASRAGAGEEGTEAFF. The full variable domain, its missing parts supplied by reference TRBV19 and TRBJ1-1, is DGGITQSPKYLFRKEGQNVTLSCEQNLNHDAMYWYRQDPGQGLRLIYYSQIVNDFQKGDIAEGYSVSREKKESFPLTVTSAQKNPTAFYLCASRAGAGEEGTEAFFGQGTRLTVV.